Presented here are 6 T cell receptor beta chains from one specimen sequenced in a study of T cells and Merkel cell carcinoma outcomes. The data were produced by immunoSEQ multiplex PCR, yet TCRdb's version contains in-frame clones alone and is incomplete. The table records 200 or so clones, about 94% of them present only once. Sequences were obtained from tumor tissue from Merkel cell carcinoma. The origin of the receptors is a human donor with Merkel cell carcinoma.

The CDR3 reads CASSRSGRGLNEKLFF. CDR3 in DNA: TGCGCCAGCAGTCGAAGCGGTCGGGGTCTTAATGAAAAACTGTTTTTT. The rearrangement joins TRBV4-1 to TRBJ1-4; no reliable D call. The CDR3 contains 16 residues. V gave up 6 bases and J gave up 4 bases, with 18 bases separating them. The germline gives CDR1 MGHRA, CDR2 YSYEKL.

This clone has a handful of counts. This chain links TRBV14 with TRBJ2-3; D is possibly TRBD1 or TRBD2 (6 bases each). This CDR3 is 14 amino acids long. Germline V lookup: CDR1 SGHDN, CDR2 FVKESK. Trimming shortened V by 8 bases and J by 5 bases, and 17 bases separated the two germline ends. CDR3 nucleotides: TGTGCCAGCGGTCCGGGGGCGCGTGGAGATACGCAGTATTTT. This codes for CASGPGARGDTQYF.

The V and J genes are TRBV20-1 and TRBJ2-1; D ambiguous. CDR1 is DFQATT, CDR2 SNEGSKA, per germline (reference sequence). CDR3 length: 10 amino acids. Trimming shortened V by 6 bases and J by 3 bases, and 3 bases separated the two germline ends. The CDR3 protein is CSAHYNEQFF. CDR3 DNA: TGCAGTGCACACTACAATGAGCAGTTCTTC.

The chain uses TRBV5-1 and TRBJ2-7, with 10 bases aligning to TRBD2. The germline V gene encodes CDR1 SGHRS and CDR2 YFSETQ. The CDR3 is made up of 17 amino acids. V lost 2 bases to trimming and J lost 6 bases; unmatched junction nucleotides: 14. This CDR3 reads CASSLGTSAITTGEQYF. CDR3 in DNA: TGCGCCAGCAGCTTAGGGACTAGCGCTATCACCACCGGCGAGCAGTACTTC.

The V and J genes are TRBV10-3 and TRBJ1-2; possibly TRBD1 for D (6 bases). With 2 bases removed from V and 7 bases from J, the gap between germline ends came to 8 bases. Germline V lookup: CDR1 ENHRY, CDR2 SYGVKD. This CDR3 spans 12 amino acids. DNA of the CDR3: TGTGCCATCAGTGAGGACAGGTTTGGCTACACCTTC. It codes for CAISEDRFGYTF.

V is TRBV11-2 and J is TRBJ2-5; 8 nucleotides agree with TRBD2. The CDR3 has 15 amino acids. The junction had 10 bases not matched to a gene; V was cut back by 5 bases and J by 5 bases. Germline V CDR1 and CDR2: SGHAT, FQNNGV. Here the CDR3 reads CASSRDTGRGETQYF. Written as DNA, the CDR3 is TGTGCCAGCAGCCGGGACACCGGGAGGGGCGAGACCCAGTACTTC. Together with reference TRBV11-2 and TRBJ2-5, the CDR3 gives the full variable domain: EAGVAQSPRYKIIEKRQSVAFWCNPISGHATLYWYQQILGQGPKLLIQFQNNGVVDDSQLPKDRFSAERLKGVDSTLKIQPAKLEDSAVYLCASSRDTGRGETQYFGPGTRLLVL.